One and the same sample provided the 25 T cell receptor beta chains below, sequenced in a study of blood T cell repertoires in COVID-19. Only in-frame clones appear in the TCRdb table, and some are missing; sequencing was by immunoSEQ multiplex PCR. Counted here are a few hundred thousand clones, 91% occurring once; the ten biggest clones make up around 0.86%. Sequencing used PBMCs or T cells enriched from blood (not recorded which). These TCRs come from a woman aged 40 to 50 who had been exposed to COVID-19.

The chain uses TRBV7-9 and TRBJ1-4, with 10 bases aligning to TRBD1. J was trimmed by 3 bases and V by 5 bases; bases with no gene match: 12. This CDR3 region has 18 residues. Germline V gives CDR1 SEHNR, CDR2 FQNEAQ (reference sequence). CDR3 DNA: TGTGCCAGCAGCGTCGTCCGGGACAGGGGTGTGGCTAATGAAAAACTGTTTTTT. It yields the protein CASSVVRDRGVANEKLFF. The full variable domain, completed using reference TRBV7-9 and TRBJ1-4, is DTGVSQNPRHKITKRGQNVTFRCDPISEHNRLYWYRQTLGQGPEFLTYFQNEAQLEKSRLLSDRFSAERPKGSFSTLEIQRTEQGDSAMYLCASSVVRDRGVANEKLFFGSGTQLSVL.

The chain has TRBV7-9 and TRBJ1-1; maybe TRBD1 (6 bases). The ends were cut back, 10 bases at V and 0 bases at J, with 15 bases in the middle. The V gene's germline CDR1 is SEHNR and CDR2 FQNEAQ (reference sequence). This CDR3 has 14 residues. Here the CDR3 reads CATQGGSMNTEAFF. The CDR3, as DNA: TGTGCCACCCAAGGGGGTAGCATGAACACTGAAGCTTTCTTT. The complete variable domain, with remaining parts taken from reference TRBV7-9 and TRBJ1-1, reads DTGVSQNPRHKITKRGQNVTFRCDPISEHNRLYWYRQTLGQGPEFLTYFQNEAQLEKSRLLSDRFSAERPKGSFSTLEIQRTEQGDSAMYLCATQGGSMNTEAFFGQGTRLTVV.

The chain employs TRBV5-1 and TRBJ1-2; 7 positions match TRBD1. The CDR3 has 14 residues. CDR1 SGHRS and CDR2 YFSETQ come from the germline V gene. J was trimmed by 4 bases and V by 0 bases; bases with no gene match: 3. CDR3 sequence: CASSLEGTAYGYTF. The CDR3 nucleotides read TGCGCCAGCAGCTTGGAGGGGACAGCCTATGGCTACACCTTC. The full variable domain, in which reference TRBV5-1 and TRBJ1-2 provide the parts outside the CDR3, is KAGVTQTPRYLIKTRGQQVTLSCSPISGHRSVSWYQQTPGQGLQFLFEYFSETQRNKGNFPGRFSGRQFSNSRSEMNVSTLELGDSALYLCASSLEGTAYGYTFGSGTRLTVV.

The CDR3 region is CASSQTATNEKLFF. The CDR3, as DNA: TGCGCCAGCAGCCAGACAGCAACTAATGAAAAACTGTTTTTT. This chain joins TRBV5-1 and TRBJ1-4, with a tentative D call TRBD1 (5 bases). Germline V gene sequence: CDR1 SGHRS, CDR2 YFSETQ. The V and J ends lost 4 bases and 0 bases respectively, with 7 bases between them. This CDR3 contains 14 residues.

CDR3 amino acids: CASRRVYRGDEQFF. The CDR3 DNA sequence: TGTGCCAGCAGGCGGGTATACAGGGGCGATGAGCAGTTCTTC. The chain employs TRBV6-4 and TRBJ2-1, with 7 bases fitting TRBD1. In germline, CDR1 is MRHNA, CDR2 SNTAGT. The CDR3 runs to 14 residues. The V and J ends lost 6 bases and 8 bases, in that order; junction bases with no gene match: 10.

The rearrangement joins TRBV21-1 to TRBJ2-1; TRBD2 is taken as the D call from the table, unchecked against the DNA. TRBV21-1 is a pseudogene. This CDR3 comprises 16 residues. The DNA of the CDR3 is TGTGCCAGCAGCAATGAAACTAGCGGAGTAAACAATGAGCAGTTCTTC. It specifies CASSNETSGVNNEQFF.

V gene TRBV2 combines with J gene TRBJ1-2; no firm D call. V was cut by 3 bases and J by 6 bases, with 14 bases left in between. In germline, CDR1 is SNHLY, CDR2 FYNNEI. This CDR3 is 14 amino acids long. In DNA form, the CDR3 reads TGTGCCAGCAGTGATGTCAGCCCCACTAATGGCTACACCTTC. Encoded protein: CASSDVSPTNGYTF. Together with reference TRBV2 and TRBJ1-2, the CDR3 gives the full variable domain: EPEVTQTPSHQVTQMGQEVILRCVPISNHLYFYWYRQILGQKVEFLVSFYNNEISEKSEIFDDQFSVERPDGSNFTLKIRSTKLEDSAMYFCASSDVSPTNGYTFGSGTRLTVV.

The V gene is TRBV19, the J gene TRBJ1-3; 9 nucleotides agree with TRBD1. The CDR3 runs 14 residues. The germline gives CDR1 LNHDA, CDR2 SQIVND (reference sequence). Unmatched junction bases numbered 2, after V lost 6 bases and J lost 2 bases. CDR3 amino acids: CASRRTGAGNTIYF. The CDR3 region has the DNA TGTGCCAGTAGAAGGACAGGGGCTGGAAACACCATATATTTT.

V and J are TRBV5-6 and TRBJ2-3; TRBD2 aligns across 10 bases. V gave up 4 bases and J gave up 2 bases; unmatched junction bases: 7. The CDR3 has 16 residues. Germline-derived CDR1 and CDR2 are SGHDT and YYEEEE. CDR3 sequence: CASSAGAGGFTDTQYF. Written as DNA, the CDR3 is TGTGCCAGCAGCGCGGGAGCGGGGGGGTTCACAGATACGCAGTATTTT.

This rearrangement joins TRBV6-2 or TRBV6-3 to TRBJ2-7; the D gene is possibly TRBD1 (6 bases). The length of the CDR3 is 13 residues. Trimming took off 5 bases at V and 2 bases at J, with 10 bases between the two ends. CDR1 is MNHEY and CDR2 is SVGEGT in the germline V gene. This chain's CDR3 is CASSHQGPYEQYF. The CDR3 bases are TGTGCCAGCAGTCATCAGGGGCCCTACGAGCAGTACTTC.

V is TRBV2 and J is TRBJ1-3, with D perhaps TRBD1 (5 bases). In germline, CDR1 is SNHLY, CDR2 FYNNEI. CDR3 length: 14 residues. Trimming left V 6 bases short and J 0 bases short, with 9 bases between. The CDR3 DNA reads TGTGCCAGCAGGGGGGACTTCTCTGGAAACACCATATATTTT. Translation gives CASRGDFSGNTIYF. Combining the CDR3 with reference TRBV2 and TRBJ1-3 gives the whole variable domain EPEVTQTPSHQVTQMGQEVILRCVPISNHLYFYWYRQILGQKVEFLVSFYNNEISEKSEIFDDQFSVERPDGSNFTLKIRSTKLEDSAMYFCASRGDFSGNTIYFGEGSWLTVV.

The count of this clone is one. The CDR3 bases are TGTGCCACAGGGGGACAGAACAATTCACCCCTCCACTTT. This codes for CATGGQNNSPLHF. This chain joins TRBV28 and TRBJ1-6; 7 positions agree with TRBD1. Germline CDR1 is MDHEN and CDR2 is SYDVKM. The CDR3 is 13 amino acids. J lost 7 bases, V lost 10 bases, and 7 bases had no gene match.

This clone was seen just once. The chain combines TRBV2 with TRBJ1-5; D remains unclear. The CDR3 contains 16 residues. Germline loops: CDR1 SNHLY, CDR2 FYNNEI. V was cut by 5 bases and J by 2 bases, with 16 bases left in between. The CDR3 region is CASSPGLGRGNQPQHF. The CDR3 region has the DNA TGTGCCAGCAGTCCCGGCCTCGGGCGGGGCAATCAGCCCCAGCATTTT.

The gene calls are TRBV9 and TRBJ2-5, with 11 bases matching TRBD2. V was pared by 7 bases and J by 3 bases, with 11 bases of the junction left unmatched. Per the germline V gene, CDR1 is SGDLS and CDR2 is YYNGEE. The CDR3 spans 16 residues. The CDR3: CASARLAGGGEETQYF. Written as DNA, the CDR3 is TGTGCCAGCGCTCGTTTAGCGGGAGGGGGAGAAGAGACCCAGTACTTC.

This chain connects TRBV6-4 to TRBJ2-3; no reliable D call. Germline V gene data show CDR1 as MRHNA and CDR2 as SNTAGT. V gave up 4 bases and J gave up 1 base, with 9 bases separating them. The CDR3 sequence is 14 residues long. CDR3 in amino acids: CASSAQLGTDTQYF. The CDR3 coding sequence is TGTGCCAGCAGTGCCCAACTCGGCACAGATACGCAGTATTTT.

V and J are TRBV5-5 and TRBJ1-1; 10 nucleotides agree with TRBD1. This CDR3 has 15 residues. Germline CDR1 SGHKS, CDR2 YYEKEE (reference sequence). With 1 base clipped from V and 6 bases from J, the junction kept 6 bases outside the gene matches. The CDR3 DNA sequence: TGTGCCAGCAGCTTGCGACAGGGGGCCGTAGCTGAAGCTTTCTTT. Translation: CASSLRQGAVAEAFF.

V gene TRBV7-9 combines with J gene TRBJ1-1, with no clear D. V shed 5 bases and J shed 10 bases, with 26 bases lying between them. Germline V gene sequence: CDR1 SEHNR, CDR2 FQNEAQ (reference sequence). The CDR3 extends over 16 amino acids. Here the CDR3 DNA reads TGTGCCAGCAGCCCTCAGATGAGATCCGGAGACCAAACAGCTTTCTTT. This encodes CASSPQMRSGDQTAFF.

V and J are TRBV5-6 and TRBJ2-1; D is ambiguous. CDR3 length equals 11 residues. The germline V gene encodes CDR1 SGHDT and CDR2 YYEEEE. Trimming removed 4 bases from V and 14 bases from J, with 13 bases in between. The CDR3 sequence is CASSGWLGEFF. In DNA form, the CDR3 reads TGTGCCAGCAGCGGGTGGTTAGGAGAGTTCTTC.

The chain links TRBV24-1 to TRBJ2-1, with 8 bases fitting TRBD2. V lost 2 bases to trimming and J lost 0 bases; unmatched junction nucleotides: 8. Looked up from germline, CDR1 is KGHDR and CDR2 is SFDVKD. The CDR3 sequence is 18 residues long. The DNA for the CDR3 is TGTGCCACCAGTGATTATGCGGGAGGAACCAACTCCTACAATGAGCAGTTCTTC. It yields the protein CATSDYAGGTNSYNEQFF.

The chain joins TRBV29-1 to TRBJ1-1; D gene ambiguous. The CDR3 sequence is 11 residues long. V was shortened by 0 bases and J by 11 bases, with 10 bases between the two germline ends. Per germline, CDR1 SQVTM and CDR2 ANQGSEA. The CDR3 loop is CSVEEAAGAFF. CDR3 coding DNA: TGCAGCGTTGAAGAGGCGGCCGGGGCTTTCTTT.

On this clone itself: The same CDR3 is also encoded by other DNA sequences in this sample. V and J are TRBV10-3 and TRBJ1-5; TRBD1 matches at 7 bases. The V segment lost 5 bases and the J segment 6 bases; nucleotides outside the gene matches: 4. Germline V lookup: CDR1 ENHRY, CDR2 SYGVKD. The CDR3 is made up of 13 amino acids. CDR3 region: CAISRQGGQPQHF. The CDR3 DNA follows: TGTGCCATCAGTCGTCAGGGGGGTCAGCCCCAGCATTTT.

The V call is TRBV5-1, the J call TRBJ1-2; D not resolved. V lost 4 bases to trimming and J lost 0 bases, with 10 bases between them. The CDR3 has 14 residues. Germline CDR1 reads SGHRS; CDR2 reads YFSETQ. Here the CDR3 DNA reads TGCGCCAGCAGCGTGGCAGTTACTAACTATGGCTACACCTTC. Its translation is CASSVAVTNYGYTF.

This chain links TRBV11-2 with TRBJ1-4; tentatively, D is TRBD1 (6 bases). This CDR3 spans 16 amino acids. The V and J ends lost 2 bases and 0 bases respectively, with 10 bases between them. Looked up from germline, CDR1 is SGHAT and CDR2 is FQNNGV. CDR3 bases: TGTGCCAGCAGCTTAAGGGGGAGTACAACTAATGAAAAACTGTTTTTT. Its translation: CASSLRGSTTNEKLFF.

This clone was seen just once. The chain couples TRBV29-1 to TRBJ2-5; 9 positions agree with TRBD1. The trim removed 7 bases at V and 5 bases at J, leaving 14 bases unmatched. The CDR3 is 15 residues long. The germline CDR1 and CDR2 sequences are SQVTM and ANQGSEA. CDR3 nucleotides: TGCAGCGCGCGGGCCCGGGACAGGGTATTGGAGACCCAGTACTTC. Protein: CSARARDRVLETQYF.

This chain joins TRBV2 and TRBJ2-4, with D possibly being TRBD2 (5 bases). Germline V gives CDR1 SNHLY, CDR2 FYNNEI. Trimming took off 6 bases at V and 0 bases at J, with 9 bases between the two ends. The CDR3 is 14 amino acids. The CDR3 sequence: CASSTGLAKNIQYF. CDR3 DNA sequence: TGTGCCAGCAGCACCGGACTAGCCAAAAACATTCAGTACTTC.